The 19 T cell receptor beta chains reported below all come from one sample, sequenced in a study of shared clonotypes between healthy human individuals. Method: immunoSEQ multiplex PCR; TCRdb's copy keeps in-frame clones and lacks some. The profile shows 2 million to 2.5 million clones, 85% to 95% of them singletons. The specimen sequenced was naive CD4+ T cells from PBMCs. The subset here: CD45RA+ positively selected. These receptors all stem from a man aged 18 to 30 in good health. Some clones in this sample may be carry-over from other donors' samples.

The V gene is TRBV5-5, the J gene TRBJ2-5, with TRBD2 matching 14 bases. The V gene's germline CDR1 is SGHKS and CDR2 YYEKEE (reference sequence). Trimming at V came to 4 bases and at J to 4 bases, leaving 6 bases not matched to a gene. The CDR3 has 16 amino acids. CDR3 sequence (DNA): TGTGCCAGCAGCCGAAGGACTAGCGGGAGGCTAGAGACCCAGTACTTC. As protein: CASSRRTSGRLETQYF. The full variable domain, in which reference TRBV5-5 and TRBJ2-5 provide the parts outside the CDR3, is DAGVTQSPTHLIKTRGQQVTLRCSPISGHKSVSWYQQVLGQGPQFIFQYYEKEERGRGNFPDRFSARQFPNYSSELNVNALLLGDSALYLCASSRRTSGRLETQYFGPGTRLLVL.

In its sample, this clone was seen once. The rearrangement links TRBV28 to TRBJ2-5, with TRBD2 matching 9 bases. V dropped 6 bases and J dropped 1; count of bases not matched to a gene: 9. CDR3 length equals 16 residues. The germline V gene encodes CDR1 MDHEN and CDR2 SYDVKM. This chain's CDR3 is CASRMGLAGFQETQYF. The CDR3 region has the DNA TGTGCCAGCAGGATGGGGCTAGCGGGGTTCCAAGAGACCCAGTACTTC. The variable domain in full, completed from reference TRBV28 and TRBJ2-5, reads DVKVTQSSRYLVKRTGEKVFLECVQDMDHENMFWYRQDPGLGLRLIYFSYDVKMKEKGDIPEGYSVSREKKERFSLILESASTNQTSMYLCASRMGLAGFQETQYFGPGTRLLVL.

This clone was detected only a few times. At the DNA level, this CDR3 is encoded by other sequences in the same sample as well. The chain is built from TRBV29-1 and TRBJ1-1; D not resolved. Looked up from germline, CDR1 is SQVTM and CDR2 is ANQGSEA. CDR3 length: 13 residues. V lost 2 bases to trimming and J lost 0 bases, with 7 bases between them. The CDR3 coding sequence is TGCAGCGTTGAAAGACTCCTGAACACTGAAGCTTTCTTT. Its protein is CSVERLLNTEAFF.

The chain employs TRBV25-1 and TRBJ2-5; either TRBD1 or TRBD2 may supply D (5 bases each). CDR3 size: 15 residues. Germline V lookup: CDR1 MGHDK, CDR2 SYGVNS. V was pared by 5 bases and J by 2 bases, with 15 bases between. The CDR3 here is CASSSIGTAQETQYF. As DNA, the CDR3 is TGTGCCAGCAGTTCGATCGGGACGGCACAAGAGACCCAGTACTTC.

As regards this clone: Other nucleotide sequences from this sample produce the same CDR3. The chain joins TRBV5-8 to TRBJ2-1; D unclear. Germline V lookup: CDR1 SGHTS, CDR2 YDEGEE. This CDR3 has 15 amino acids. Deletions cut 1 base from V and 3 bases from J, with 11 bases between. The CDR3 is CASSLRGGNYNEQFF. CDR3 in DNA: TGTGCCAGCAGCTTGCGCGGCGGAAACTACAATGAGCAGTTCTTC. Together with reference TRBV5-8 and TRBJ2-1, the CDR3 gives the full variable domain: EAGVTQSPTHLIKTRGQQATLRCSPISGHTSVYWYQQALGLGLQFLLWYDEGEERNRGNFPPRFSGRQFPNYSSELNVNALELEDSALYLCASSLRGGNYNEQFFGPGTRLTVL.

The J gene is TRBJ2-3, the V gene TRBV28, with TRBD2 matching over 14 bases. V shed 6 bases and J 7 bases; nucleotides not matched to a gene: 6. The CDR3 contains 15 residues. Germline-derived CDR1 and CDR2 are MDHEN and SYDVKM. CDR3 sequence (DNA): TGTGCCAGCAGGCGGACTAGCGGGAGGTGGTATACGCAGTATTTT. This codes for CASRRTSGRWYTQYF.

This chain joins TRBV5-1 and TRBJ1-4; D remains unclear. Germline V gene lookup returns CDR1 SGHRS and CDR2 YFSETQ. The ends were cut back, 0 bases at V and 0 bases at J, with 6 bases in the middle. CDR3 size: 15 residues. The CDR3 spells CASSLERTTNEKLFF. The CDR3 nucleotides are TGCGCCAGCAGCTTGGAACGGACAACTAATGAAAAACTGTTTTTT.

This chain links TRBV28 with TRBJ2-1; D unresolved. The V gene lost 5 bases and the J gene lost 9 bases, with 11 bases spanning the gap. The CDR3 spans 12 residues. Germline V gives CDR1 MDHEN, CDR2 SYDVKM. The CDR3 sequence: CASSRRESEQFF. DNA for the CDR3: TGTGCCAGCAGTCGCCGCGAGTCTGAGCAGTTCTTC.

Written as DNA, the CDR3 is TGTGCCAGCAGCATCTGGGGGGACAGGAGTGTAAAACTGTTTTTT. It specifies CASSIWGDRSVKLFF. The chain has TRBV7-9 and TRBJ1-4, with 8 bases matching TRBD1. V was clipped by 5 bases and J by 10 bases; unmatched bases: 12. Germline CDR1 is SEHNR and CDR2 is FQNEAQ (reference sequence). The CDR3 has 15 amino acids.

The chain joins TRBV5-1 to TRBJ2-6; D is perhaps TRBD1 or TRBD2 (5 bases each). Germline-derived CDR1 and CDR2 are SGHRS and YFSETQ. V was shortened by 4 bases and J by 0 bases, with 14 bases between the two germline ends. The CDR3 is 17 residues long. CDR3 in amino acids: CASSRGRSSSGANVLTF. The CDR3 region has the DNA TGCGCCAGCAGCAGGGGACGCAGTAGCTCTGGGGCCAACGTCCTGACTTTC.

Of note for this clone: Different DNA sequences within this sample yield the same CDR3. The chain links TRBV7-9 to TRBJ1-3; D is unclear. This CDR3 has 14 residues. Trimming took 1 base from V and 1 from J, leaving 5 bases between them. CDR1 is SEHNR and CDR2 is FQNEAQ in the germline V gene (reference sequence). This chain's CDR3 is CASSLGISGNTIYF. CDR3 nucleotides: TGTGCCAGCAGCTTAGGGATATCTGGAAACACCATATATTTT.

V is TRBV29-1 and J is TRBJ2-4; D remains unclear. The CDR3 sequence is 13 residues long. Trimming left V 3 bases short and J 0 bases short, with 6 bases between. In germline, CDR1 is SQVTM, CDR2 ANQGSEA. The CDR3 is CSVEGVAKNIQYF. DNA of the CDR3: TGCAGCGTTGAGGGTGTAGCCAAAAACATTCAGTACTTC.

The V and J genes are TRBV14 and TRBJ1-2; D unclear. Looked up from germline, CDR1 is SGHDN and CDR2 is FVKESK. The CDR3 covers 12 residues. V lost 4 bases and J 5 bases, leaving 8 bases between the germline ends. CDR3 bases: TGTGCCAGCAGCCTCCTGGGGTATGGCTACACCTTC. Its translation is CASSLLGYGYTF.

This clone was counted once. This chain uses TRBV11-3 with TRBJ2-2; 7 bases agree with TRBD1. Germline loops: CDR1 SGHNT, CDR2 YENEEA. V trimming: 4 bases; J trimming: 3 bases; junction bases outside the gene matches: 5. This CDR3 is built from 15 residues. The CDR3: CASSSGTVHTGELFF. The CDR3 DNA sequence: TGTGCCAGCAGCTCCGGGACAGTTCACACCGGGGAGCTGTTTTTT.

V and J are TRBV5-4 and TRBJ1-1; maybe TRBD1 (6 bases). CDR3 length: 14 amino acids. The V end was cut by 4 bases, the J end by 4 bases, with 14 bases between. Germline CDR1 reads SGHNT; CDR2 reads YYREEE (reference sequence). The CDR3 DNA sequence: TGTGCCAGCAGCACCGATACAGGGCGCACTGAAGCTTTCTTT. As protein: CASSTDTGRTEAFF.

The chain combines TRBV5-1 with TRBJ2-2; 8 bases map to TRBD2. This CDR3 contains 16 residues. Per germline, CDR1 SGHRS and CDR2 YFSETQ. V lost 4 bases, J lost 6 bases, and 11 bases stayed unmatched. The CDR3: CASSLNAAGVAGELFF. For the CDR3, the DNA is TGCGCCAGCAGCCTGAACGCAGCGGGAGTCGCCGGGGAGCTGTTTTTT.

This clone showed up just once. The chain is built from TRBV7-9 and TRBJ2-7, with 12 positions matching TRBD2. Germline V gene lookup returns CDR1 SEHNR and CDR2 FQNEAQ (reference sequence). The CDR3 is made up of 15 amino acids. Trimming removed 3 bases from V and 5 bases from J; junction bases left unmatched: 5. CDR3 residues: CASSLTSGRSDEQYF. The CDR3 region has the DNA TGTGCCAGCAGCTTGACTAGCGGGAGATCCGACGAGCAGTACTTC.

The V gene is TRBV18, the J gene TRBJ1-1; D is perhaps TRBD1 (6 bases). V was pared by 3 bases and J by 1 base, with 9 bases between. The V gene's germline CDR1 is KGHSH and CDR2 LQKENI. This CDR3 spans 14 amino acids. The CDR3: CASSPSGENTEAFF. DNA of the CDR3: TGTGCCAGCTCACCTTCAGGGGAGAACACTGAAGCTTTCTTT.

CDR3: CASSPIGASSYNEQFF. In DNA, the CDR3 is TGTGCCAGCAGCCCTATTGGGGCGAGCTCCTACAATGAGCAGTTCTTC. The chain is built from TRBV28 and TRBJ2-1; TRBD1 might be the D (5 bases). The germline V and J ends were trimmed by 6 bases and 0 bases, with 15 bases remaining between them. From germline, CDR1 is MDHEN and CDR2 SYDVKM. The length of the CDR3 is 16 residues.